Below are 22 T cell receptor beta chains sequenced from a single sample in a study of cytomegalovirus exposure and HLA in healthy donors. This PCR relied on a set of 60 Vbeta primers and 13 Jbeta primers. Here immunoSEQ multiplex PCR was the method, and the copy in TCRdb shows in-frame clones only, minus some. The repertoire holds about 120,000 clones, with roughly 85% as singletons. Sequenced material: PBMCs. Receptors originate from a man aged 25 to 40 in good health and CMV-seropositive.

V gene TRBV6-7 combines with J gene TRBJ2-3; 16 bases agree with TRBD2. TRBV6-7 is filed as an ORF, its function uncertain. The length of the CDR3 is 22 residues. J lost 4 bases, V lost 4 bases, and 20 bases had no gene match. The CDR3 DNA reads TGTGCCAGCAGTTCCTTAGGGGGGACTAGCGGGAGGGCCCCATGTTGCGCAGATACGCAGTATTTT. This codes for CASSSLGGTSGRAPCCADTQYF.

On this clone: Other DNA sequences in this specimen translate into the identical CDR3. The chain combines TRBV9 with TRBJ2-7, with 9 bases identical to TRBD1. Germline CDR1 is SGDLS and CDR2 is YYNGEE. The CDR3 consists of 14 residues. Trimming took 2 bases from V and 3 from J; bases not matched to a gene: 3. The CDR3 DNA follows: TGTGCCAGCAGCGTGGGACAGGGCGGCTACGAGCAGTACTTC. Its translation is CASSVGQGGYEQYF.

This clone was detected a few times. The chain has TRBV5-4 and TRBJ2-7, with a possible D match to TRBD1 (6 bases). Germline loops: CDR1 SGHNT, CDR2 YYREEE (reference sequence). The CDR3 runs to 15 residues. With 1 base removed from V and 1 base from J, the gap between germline ends came to 12 bases. CDR3 sequence (DNA): TGTGCCAGCAGCTTGAAGGACAGACTATCCTACGAGCAGTACTTC. This sequence encodes CASSLKDRLSYEQYF.

The V call is TRBV18, the J call TRBJ1-1, with 7 positions matching TRBD1. V gave up 7 bases and J gave up 6 bases; unmatched junction bases: 14. Looked up from germline, CDR1 is KGHSH and CDR2 is LQKENI. CDR3 length equals 15 residues. Here the CDR3 DNA reads TGTGCCAGCTTTCAACAGGGGCCCCATACCGCTGAAGCTTTCTTT. Protein product: CASFQQGPHTAEAFF.

CDR3 DNA sequence: TGCAGCGCTCAGGGGGCGCGCGACACCGGGGAGCTGTTTTTT. It encodes CSAQGARDTGELFF. The rearrangement links TRBV29-1 to TRBJ2-2, with 8 bases lining up with TRBD1. CDR3 length equals 14 residues. CDR1 SQVTM and CDR2 ANQGSEA come from the germline V gene. V lost 7 bases and J lost 3; bases outside the gene matches: 7.

This chain links TRBV29-1 with TRBJ1-1, with no clear D. With 7 bases removed from V and 4 bases from J, the gap between germline ends came to 22 bases. The germline V gene encodes CDR1 SQVTM and CDR2 ANQGSEA. The CDR3 extends over 15 amino acids. The CDR3 bases are TGCAGCGCTAATAGAGGTCTCCCCCGACGCACTGAAGCTTTCTTT. This gives the protein CSANRGLPRRTEAFF.

This chain joins TRBV7-9 and TRBJ2-5; 9 bases fit TRBD2. Trimming removed 4 bases from V and 4 bases from J; junction bases left unmatched: 4. The CDR3 has 14 amino acids. Per the germline V gene, CDR1 is SEHNR and CDR2 is FQNEAQ (reference sequence). CDR3 amino acids: CASSSGLAGETQYF. The CDR3 DNA reads as TGTGCCAGCAGCTCGGGACTAGCCGGAGAGACCCAGTACTTC.

CDR3 sequence: CANQQSTGGSGELFF. CDR3 DNA sequence: TGTGCCAACCAACAGTCGACCGGAGGTAGCGGGGAGCTGTTTTTT. The rearrangement uses TRBV13 and TRBJ2-2; the D gene is possibly TRBD2 (5 bases). With 10 bases removed from V and 7 bases from J, the gap between germline ends came to 22 bases. The V gene's germline CDR1 is PRHDT and CDR2 FYEKMQ (reference sequence). CDR3 length: 15 residues.

The rearrangement uses TRBV14 and TRBJ2-1; no firm D call. V gave up 1 base and J gave up 12 bases, with 10 bases separating them. Per the germline V gene, CDR1 is SGHDN and CDR2 is FVKESK. This CDR3 is 12 amino acids long. This chain's CDR3 is CASSQGSRAQFF. For the CDR3, the DNA is TGTGCCAGCAGCCAAGGGTCGCGAGCGCAGTTCTTC.

The J gene is TRBJ2-2, the V gene TRBV4-1, with 8 positions matching TRBD1. V lost 2 bases, J lost 9 bases, and 8 bases stayed unmatched. The CDR3 covers 15 residues. The germline CDR1 and CDR2 sequences are MGHRA and YSYEKL. CDR3 DNA sequence: TGCGCCAGCAGCCAACTACAGGGGGTTGAAAGGGAGCTGTTTTTT. It is translated as CASSQLQGVERELFF.

This clone has more than one count but fewer than ten. The V call is TRBV21-1, the J call TRBJ2-3; the DNA was not compared with TRBD1, the D call given in the table. TRBV21-1 is annotated as a pseudogene. The CDR3 extends over 16 amino acids. Here the CDR3 reads CASSNKTGSDTDTQYF. CDR3 in DNA: TGTGCCAGCAGCAATAAGACAGGGTCCGACACAGATACGCAGTATTTT.

The rearrangement uses TRBV5-5 and TRBJ1-3, with D possibly TRBD1 on 6 matching bases. V lost 2 bases and J 5 bases, leaving 14 bases between the germline ends. Germline CDR1 and CDR2: SGHKS and YYEKEE (reference sequence). The CDR3 is 15 residues long. This chain's CDR3 is CASSFRDRPRNTIYF. Written as DNA, the CDR3 is TGTGCCAGCAGCTTTCGTGACAGGCCTCGAAACACCATATATTTT.

The chain carries TRBV5-6 and TRBJ2-2; 11 bases map to TRBD1. The germline V gene encodes CDR1 SGHDT and CDR2 YYEEEE. The junction had 9 bases not matched to a gene; V was cut back by 4 bases and J by 4 bases. The CDR3 is 17 residues long. Here the CDR3 DNA reads TGTGCCAGCAGCCGAGCCCCCGGGACAGGGGGCACCGGGGAGCTGTTTTTT. Its protein product is CASSRAPGTGGTGELFF. Filled out from reference TRBV5-6 and TRBJ2-2, the complete variable domain reads DAGVTQSPTHLIKTRGQQVTLRCSPKSGHDTVSWYQQALGQGPQFIFQYYEEEERQRGNFPDRFSGHQFPNYSSELNVNALLLGDSALYLCASSRAPGTGGTGELFFGEGSRLTVL.

The genes are TRBV11-1 and TRBJ1-6; TRBD1 is a possible D gene (6 bases). Germline values: CDR1 SGHAT, CDR2 FQDESV (reference sequence). Deletions cut 5 bases from V and 9 bases from J, with 23 bases between. The CDR3 contains 17 residues. The CDR3 bases are TGTGCCAGCAGCCTCAGCCGGGACACCGATGGGAGTTCACCCCTCCACTTT. This encodes CASSLSRDTDGSSPLHF.

The V gene is TRBV18, the J gene TRBJ2-7; D possibly corresponds to TRBD1 (6 bases). The CDR3 contains 13 residues. The ends were cut back, 3 bases at V and 7 bases at J, with 13 bases in the middle. The germline gives CDR1 KGHSH, CDR2 LQKENI. The DNA of the CDR3 is TGTGCCAGCTCACCGAGGACAGAAGGGGAGCAGTACGTC. It encodes CASSPRTEGEQYV.

This sequence joins TRBV11-3 and TRBJ2-3, with 8 bases identical to TRBD2. V lost 2 bases, J lost 5 bases, and 15 bases stayed unmatched. There are 18 residues in the CDR3. Germline assignment: CDR1 SGHNT and CDR2 YENEEA. In nucleotides, the CDR3 is TGTGCCAGCAGCTTATGGGGAGAGGAGCGGGAGTGGAGAGATACGCAGTATTTT. Its translation is CASSLWGEEREWRDTQYF.

The V and J genes are TRBV10-3 and TRBJ2-1; D call uncertain. V gave up 3 bases and J gave up 1 base, with 7 bases separating them. Per the germline V gene, CDR1 is ENHRY and CDR2 is SYGVKD. The CDR3 is 14 amino acids. The CDR3 protein is CAISDTRSYNEQFF. For the CDR3, the DNA is TGTGCCATCAGTGATACGCGGTCCTACAATGAGCAGTTCTTC.

The rearrangement links TRBV2 to TRBJ1-4, with 9 bases aligning to TRBD1. J was trimmed by 9 bases and V by 6 bases; bases with no gene match: 8. The V gene's germline CDR1 is SNHLY and CDR2 FYNNEI. This CDR3 has 14 amino acids. CDR3 nucleotides: TGTGCCAGCAGAAACAGGGGGCCCCTCCAAAAACTGTTTTTT. Its translation: CASRNRGPLQKLFF. The full variable domain, its missing parts supplied by reference TRBV2 and TRBJ1-4, is EPEVTQTPSHQVTQMGQEVILRCVPISNHLYFYWYRQILGQKVEFLVSFYNNEISEKSEIFDDQFSVERPDGSNFTLKIRSTKLEDSAMYFCASRNRGPLQKLFFGSGTQLSVL.

The sample holds a few counts of this clone. V is TRBV19 and J is TRBJ1-2, with D perhaps TRBD1 (5 bases). V lost 3 bases, J lost 7 bases, and 12 bases lay in between. CDR3 length equals 13 residues. Germline CDR1 LNHDA, CDR2 SQIVND (reference sequence). The CDR3 here is CASSISGNGGYTF. The CDR3 DNA follows: TGTGCCAGTAGTATCTCAGGGAACGGTGGCTACACCTTC.

The CDR3: CASISKGAPPSPLHF. The CDR3 nucleotides read TGTGCCAGCATAAGTAAGGGGGCGCCCCCATCACCCCTCCACTTT. The chain joins TRBV28 to TRBJ1-6; 7 nucleotides line up with TRBD1. Trimming cost V 7 bases and J 10 bases; bases outside gene matches: 13. Germline V gene sequence: CDR1 MDHEN, CDR2 SYDVKM. The CDR3 contains 15 residues.

This chain links TRBV29-1 with TRBJ1-2; D not certain. This CDR3 comprises 14 residues. CDR1 and CDR2 from the germline V gene are SQVTM and ANQGSEA. The V and J ends lost 3 bases and 4 bases respectively, with 15 bases between them. CDR3 loop: CSVEGREGGYGYTF. Here the CDR3 DNA reads TGCAGCGTTGAGGGCCGGGAGGGCGGCTATGGCTACACCTTC.

The J gene is TRBJ1-1, the V gene TRBV27; 7 nucleotides line up with TRBD1. The CDR3 sequence is 16 residues long. Germline V gene data show CDR1 as MNHEY and CDR2 as SMNVEV (reference sequence). V gave up 4 bases and J gave up 2 bases; unmatched junction bases: 10. CDR3 DNA sequence: TGTGCCAGCAGTTCGCCAACCGGGACAGCCAACACTGAAGCTTTCTTT. Its protein product is CASSSPTGTANTEAFF.